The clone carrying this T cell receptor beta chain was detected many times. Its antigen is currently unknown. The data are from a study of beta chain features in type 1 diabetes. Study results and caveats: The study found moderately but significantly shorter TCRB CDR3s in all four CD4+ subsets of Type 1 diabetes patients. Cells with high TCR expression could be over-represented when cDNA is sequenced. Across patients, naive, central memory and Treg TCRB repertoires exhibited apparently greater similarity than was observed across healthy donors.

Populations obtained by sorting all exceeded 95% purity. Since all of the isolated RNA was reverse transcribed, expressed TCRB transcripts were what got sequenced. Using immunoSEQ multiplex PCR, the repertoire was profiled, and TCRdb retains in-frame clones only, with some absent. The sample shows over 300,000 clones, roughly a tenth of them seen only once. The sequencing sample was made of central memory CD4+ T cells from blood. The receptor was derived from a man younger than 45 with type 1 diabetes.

The CDR3 region is CARGTSGEVGTDTQYF. The CDR3 coding sequence is TGTGCCAGAGGGACTAGCGGGGAAGTAGGCACAGATACGCAGTATTTT. The chain uses TRBV2 and TRBJ2-3, with TRBD2 matching over 13 bases. This CDR3 region has 16 residues. V trimming: 9 bases; J trimming: 1 base; junction bases outside the gene matches: 7. Per the germline V gene, CDR1 is SNHLY and CDR2 is FYNNEI. The full variable domain, its missing parts supplied by reference TRBV2 and TRBJ2-3, is EPEVTQTPSHQVTQMGQEVILRCVPISNHLYFYWYRQILGQKVEFLVSFYNNEISEKSEIFDDQFSVERPDGSNFTLKIRSTKLEDSAMYFCARGTSGEVGTDTQYFGPGTRLTVL.